Listed below are T cell receptor beta chains from one sample, sequenced in a study of blood T cell repertoires in COVID-19. Here immunoSEQ multiplex PCR was the method, and the copy in TCRdb shows in-frame clones only, minus some. The sample has around 440,000 clones, approximately 90% seen once. The sample taken for sequencing was peripheral blood. Source of these receptors: a woman aged 45-65 years with COVID-19, enrolled during active disease. The CDR3 runs from the conserved cysteine through the conserved F or W. The D gene is left open where the match is weak. For some rows the clone size is stated as once, few or many, or as a class when expanded; others skip it.

D gene | clone size | J gene | V gene | CDR3 length | CDR3 DNA | CDR3 protein
TRBD1 | once | TRBJ1-3 | TRBV27 | 17 | TGTGCCAGCAGTTTAAGCCCACAGGGGGCGCGGGGAAACACCATATATTTT | CASSLSPQGARGNTIYF
TRBD1 | . | TRBJ2-2 | TRBV6-5 | 16 | TGTGCCAGCAGTTACTCAGGACAGGGCGCCCGCGGGGAGCTGTTTTTT | CASSYSGQGARGELFF
TRBD1 | . | TRBJ2-1 | TRBV5-1 | 17 | TGCGCCAGCAGCATCCGGACAGGGGAGACATTCTACAATGAGCAGTTCTTC | CASSIRTGETFYNEQFF
TRBD2 | . | TRBJ2-1 | TRBV10-3 | 14 | TGTGCCATCAGTGAGGGACTAGCGGGCAATGAGCAGTTCTTC | CAISEGLAGNEQFF
. | . | TRBJ1-4 | TRBV30 | 15 | TGTGCCTGGGGGGAAGAGACAGCCTATAATGAAAAACTGTTTTTT | CAWGEETAYNEKLFF
. | . | TRBJ1-6 | TRBV6-5 | 13 | TGTGCCAGCTCCCCGACAGATAATTCACCCCTCCACTTT | CASSPTDNSPLHF
. | . | TRBJ1-1 | TRBV6-5 | 15 | TGTGCCAGCAGTTACGAGGGATCTCCAGCGTCTGAAGCTTTCTTT | CASSYEGSPASEAFF
. | few | TRBJ2-2 | TRBV4-1 | 16 | TGCGCCAGCAGCCAAGCTAATTCCCATCGAACCGGGGAGCTGTTTTTT | CASSQANSHRTGELFF
TRBD1 | . | TRBJ2-4 | TRBV6-5 | 13 | TGTGCCAGCAGCCGACAGGGAGCGTACATTCAGTACTTC | CASSRQGAYIQYF
TRBD1 | few | TRBJ1-3 | TRBV19 | 15 | TGTGCCAGTAGTACCGGACAGGGTACTGGAAACACCATATATTTT | CASSTGQGTGNTIYF
TRBD1 | . | TRBJ1-3 | TRBV6-5 | 16 | TGTGCCAGCAGTTACTCGAGACAGGGAGTCAGAAACACCATATATTTT | CASSYSRQGVRNTIYF
TRBD1 | . | TRBJ1-5 | TRBV25-1 | 18 | TGTGCCAGCAGTGAATGGGACAGGGGTTCCTATGGCAATCAGCCCCAGCATTTT | CASSEWDRGSYGNQPQHF
TRBD2 | once | TRBJ2-1 | TRBV3-1/TRBV3-2 | 16 | TGTGCCAGCAGCCAAGATAGACTAGCGGGGTTGAATGAGCAGTTCTTC | CASSQDRLAGLNEQFF
TRBD1 | . | TRBJ1-2 | TRBV3-1/TRBV3-2 | 14 | TGTGCCAGCAGCCCGTGGGACAGGGCGGCCGGCTACACCTTC | CASSPWDRAAGYTF
. | . | TRBJ2-3 | TRBV2 | 12 | TGTGCCAGCAGTGATTTATCGGATACGCAGTATTTT | CASSDLSDTQYF
. | . | TRBJ1-6 | TRBV2 | 13 | TGTGCCAGCAGTGGCCAGTTCCGTTCACCCCTCCACTTT | CASSGQFRSPLHF
TRBD1 | . | TRBJ1-6 | TRBV9 | 15 | TGTGCCAGCACCCTGACGGGACAGGGGGATTCACCCCTCCACTTT | CASTLTGQGDSPLHF
. | once | TRBJ1-1 | TRBV12-3/TRBV12-4 | 13 | TGTGCCAGCAGTTTTGGGAGGTACACTGAAGCTTTCTTT | CASSFGRYTEAFF
TRBD2 | . | TRBJ2-3 | TRBV5-1 | 18 | TGCGCCAGCAGCTTGGTACTAGCGGGGGGGATCAACATTGATACGCAGTATTTT | CASSLVLAGGINIDTQYF
TRBD1 | few | TRBJ2-7 | TRBV10-3 | 13 | TGTGCCATCAGTGGGGGACAGCCCTACGAGCAGTACTTC | CAISGGQPYEQYF
TRBD2 | . | TRBJ2-5 | TRBV9 | 16 | TGTGCCAGCAGCCCCGACCTGTCAACTAGCGTGGAGACCCAGTACTTC | CASSPDLSTSVETQYF
TRBD2 | . | TRBJ2-1 | TRBV4-2 | 16 | TGTGCCAGCAGCCTCATCGGGCGGGGGGATAGCGATGAGCAGTTCTTC | CASSLIGRGDSDEQFF
TRBD1 | few | TRBJ1-1 | TRBV7-9 | 16 | TGTGCCAGCAGCTTAAGGGGGCAAATAGGGAACACTGAAGCTTTCTTT | CASSLRGQIGNTEAFF
TRBD2 | . | TRBJ2-7 | TRBV30 | 16 | TGTGCCTGGAGTCAACCGGGACTAGCGGGGTGGGACGAGCAGTACTTC | CAWSQPGLAGWDEQYF
. | . | TRBJ1-1 | TRBV6-5 | 14 | TGTGCCAGCAGTTACGGACAGTTAAACACTGAAGCTTTCTTT | CASSYGQLNTEAFF
. | . | TRBJ2-2 | TRBV28 | 13 | TGTGCCAGCAGTCATAGTCCCGCCGGGGAGCTGTTTTTT | CASSHSPAGELFF
TRBD1 | . | TRBJ2-1 | TRBV29-1 | 14 | TGCAGCGTCACCCGACAGGGGGGTTACAATGAGCAGTTCTTC | CSVTRQGGYNEQFF
TRBD2 | . | TRBJ2-3 | TRBV3-1/TRBV3-2 | 16 | TGTGCCAGCAGCCAGAGCTTAGGGAGGGGAACAGATACGCAGTATTTT | CASSQSLGRGTDTQYF
. | . | TRBJ1-1 | TRBV7-3 | 14 | TGTGCCAGCAGCTTGAGAGGCCTGGAGACTGAAGCTTTCTTT | CASSLRGLETEAFF
. | . | TRBJ1-4 | TRBV5-6 | 15 | TGTGCCAGCAGCTTCGGTACGGGTGCTAATGAAAAACTGTTTTTT | CASSFGTGANEKLFF
. | . | TRBJ1-5 | TRBV2 | 13 | TGTGCCAGCAGGGAGACCTTGAATCAGCCCCAGCATTTT | CASRETLNQPQHF
. | . | TRBJ2-3 | TRBV15 | 15 | TGTGCCACCAGCAGACCGTGGGGGGGCGCAGATACGCAGTATTTT | CATSRPWGGADTQYF
TRBD2 | . | TRBJ2-1 | TRBV7-3 | 15 | TGTGCCAGCAGCACTAGCGGGGGGGCAATGGATGAGCAGTTCTTC | CASSTSGGAMDEQFF
TRBD1 | . | TRBJ1-2 | TRBV30 | 11 | TGTGCCTGGGGGGGACAGGCTGGCTACACCTTC | CAWGGQAGYTF
TRBD2 | . | TRBJ2-7 | TRBV9 | 16 | TGTGCCAGCAGCGTAGGTCGAGGGACTACCTCCTACGAGCAGTACTTC | CASSVGRGTTSYEQYF
. | . | TRBJ2-2 | TRBV19 | 15 | TGTGCCAGTAGTATTGGGACATCGAACACCGGGGAGCTGTTTTTT | CASSIGTSNTGELFF
. | once | TRBJ1-1 | TRBV5-1 | 13 | TGCGCCAGCAGCTTGAGAGGGAACACTGAAGCTTTCTTT | CASSLRGNTEAFF
TRBD1 | . | TRBJ2-7 | TRBV10-1 | 14 | TGCGCCAGCAGTACGACAGGGACAATGGACGAGCAGTACTTC | CASSTTGTMDEQYF
TRBD2 | . | TRBJ2-3 | TRBV9 | 15 | TGTGCCAGCAGCCCCCCCGGGGGGGTTGGGGATACGCAGTATTTT | CASSPPGGVGDTQYF
. | . | TRBJ2-7 | TRBV11-2 | 14 | TGTGCCAGCAGCTTAACCAGGAAGGTCTACGAGCAGTACTTC | CASSLTRKVYEQYF
. | . | TRBJ2-1 | TRBV20-1 | 11 | TGCAGTGCTGTTACCTACAATGAGCAGTTCTTC | CSAVTYNEQFF
TRBD2 | . | TRBJ2-3 | TRBV28 | 16 | TGTGCCAGCAGTTCCCTAGCGGGGATTAGCACAGATACGCAGTATTTT | CASSSLAGISTDTQYF
TRBD1 | . | TRBJ1-1 | TRBV19 | 14 | TGTGCCAGTAGTAAAGGACAGGGGGCTTCTGAAGCTTTCTTT | CASSKGQGASEAFF
. | once | TRBJ1-4 | TRBV5-8 | 14 | TGTGCCAGCAGCTTGTCGGGGGCTAATGAAAAACTGTTTTTT | CASSLSGANEKLFF
. | . | TRBJ2-1 | TRBV3-1/TRBV3-2 | 13 | TGTGCCAGCAGCCAACTTAGGTTTGGACAGCGATTCTTC | CASSQLRFGQRFF
. | once | TRBJ2-1 | TRBV13 | 16 | TGTGCCAGCAGCTTATCCTTCCGCGTGGGGGGAAATGAGCAGTTCTTC | CASSLSFRVGGNEQFF
. | . | TRBJ2-3 | TRBV19 | 13 | TGTGCCAGTCTGGGCAGGAGCACAGATACGCAGTATTTT | CASLGRSTDTQYF
TRBD1 | once | TRBJ2-3 | TRBV19 | 15 | TGTGCCAGTAGTATTCAGACAGGGTCCACAGATACGCAGTATTTT | CASSIQTGSTDTQYF
TRBD2 | . | TRBJ2-5 | TRBV3-1/TRBV3-2 | 15 | TGTGCCAGTTCTTCTAGCGGGGGGGCCCAAGAGACCCAGTACTTC | CASSSSGGAQETQYF
TRBD1 | . | TRBJ1-3 | TRBV18 | 15 | TGTGCCAGCTCACCAAGACAGGGAGTGGCAAACACCATATATTTT | CASSPRQGVANTIYF
. | . | TRBJ2-3 | TRBV9 | 15 | TGTGCCAGCAGCCCCGGGACTCTGAGCACAGATACGCAGTATTTT | CASSPGTLSTDTQYF
TRBD1 | . | TRBJ1-6 | TRBV28 | 15 | TGTGCCGTGAGAACCGGGACAGCTTATAATTCACCCCTCCACTTT | CAVRTGTAYNSPLHF
. | once | TRBJ2-7 | TRBV7-9 | 14 | TGTGCCAGCAGCTTAAATAACAGAGCCTACGAGCAGTACTTC | CASSLNNRAYEQYF
. | . | TRBJ1-5 | TRBV19 | 19 | TGTGCCAGTAGTCCCCCGTGGGGCAGGGCGGCGTATAGCAATCAGCCCCAGCATTTT | CASSPPWGRAAYSNQPQHF
. | . | TRBJ1-5 | TRBV30 | 13 | TGTGCCTGGAGGGAACAGGCAAATCAGCCCCAGCATTTT | CAWREQANQPQHF
. | . | TRBJ2-3 | TRBV11-2 | 14 | TGTGCCAGCAGCCCGCGGGTAGCAGTAAATACGCAGTATTTT | CASSPRVAVNTQYF
. | . | TRBJ1-1 | TRBV18 | 16 | TGTGCCAGCTCACCCGTCCGGACAGCCGAGGGGCCTGAAGCTTTCTTT | CASSPVRTAEGPEAFF